This passage covers 17 T cell receptor beta chains from one sample sequenced in a study of cytomegalovirus exposure and HLA in healthy donors. Libraries were prepared by immunoSEQ multiplex PCR; TCRdb keeps only in-frame clonotypes and omits some of them. The data contain around 230,000 clones, approximately 83% of them singletons. The sample consisted of PBMCs. These receptor sequences come from a woman aged 30 to 39 in good health and CMV-seropositive.

This chain uses TRBV9 with TRBJ1-2, with 8 positions matching TRBD1. V trimming: 4 bases; J trimming: 4 bases; junction bases outside the gene matches: 9. This CDR3 region has 15 residues. Germline V gene lookup returns CDR1 SGDLS and CDR2 YYNGEE. DNA of the CDR3: TGTGCCAGCAGCCCGGATAGGACAGGGACCTATGGCTACACCTTC. Its translation is CASSPDRTGTYGYTF. The variable domain in full, completed from reference TRBV9 and TRBJ1-2, reads DSGVTQTPKHLITATGQRVTLRCSPRSGDLSVYWYQQSLDQGLQFLIQYYNGEERAKGNILERFSAQQFPDLHSELNLSSLELGDSALYFCASSPDRTGTYGYTFGSGTRLTVV.

This rearrangement joins TRBV6-1 to TRBJ1-5; D not resolved. The CDR3 runs to 15 residues. Germline CDR1 is MNHNS and CDR2 is SASEGT. V was trimmed by 8 bases and J by 4 bases, leaving 18 bases between them. The CDR3 spells CASVSGRLLNQPQHF. CDR3 in DNA: TGTGCCAGCGTCTCGGGAAGGCTTCTGAATCAGCCCCAGCATTTT.

The chain combines TRBV5-6 with TRBJ2-3; 9 nucleotides agree with TRBD1. The CDR3 is 13 amino acids. The germline CDR1 and CDR2 sequences are SGHDT and YYEEEE. V gave up 1 base and J gave up 13 bases; unmatched junction bases: 7. The CDR3 protein is CASSLNEDRGKYF. As DNA, the CDR3 is TGTGCCAGCAGCTTGAATGAGGACAGGGGAAAGTATTTT. Drawing the rest from reference TRBV5-6 and TRBJ2-3, the complete variable domain is DAGVTQSPTHLIKTRGQQVTLRCSPKSGHDTVSWYQQALGQGPQFIFQYYEEEERQRGNFPDRFSGHQFPNYSSELNVNALLLGDSALYLCASSLNEDRGKYFGPGTRLTVL.

As concerns this clone: Germline and junction disagree at one end, which may indicate a read error. The chain combines TRBV19 with TRBJ2-4, with 7 bases identical to TRBD2. Germline V lookup: CDR1 LNHDA, CDR2 SQIVND (reference sequence). The CDR3 is 14 residues long. The CDR3: CASRHRLAQNIQYF. DNA for the CDR3: TGTGCCAGTAGGCACAGACTAGCCCAAAACATTCAGTACTTC.

The chain recombines TRBV15 with TRBJ2-6; 7 nucleotides agree with TRBD1. V lost 3 bases and J lost 4; bases outside the gene matches: 6. CDR1 and CDR2 from the germline V gene are LNHNV and YYDKDF (reference sequence). The CDR3 contains 16 residues. The CDR3 region is CATSSLQGSGANVLTF. In nucleotides, the CDR3 is TGTGCCACCAGCAGTCTACAGGGGTCCGGGGCCAACGTCCTGACTTTC.

The chain joins TRBV27 to TRBJ2-7; D is unresolved. Germline assignment: CDR1 MNHEY and CDR2 SMNVEV (reference sequence). The CDR3 has 13 residues. The V and J ends lost 2 bases and 2 bases respectively, with 7 bases between them. The CDR3 DNA reads TGTGCCAGCAGTTTAAAACAGCCCTACGAGCAGTACTTC. This codes for CASSLKQPYEQYF.

V gene TRBV29-1 combines with J gene TRBJ2-5; the match to TRBD2 covers 11 bases. V lost 6 bases and J lost 2; bases outside the gene matches: 8. This CDR3 is built from 15 residues. CDR1 and CDR2 from the germline V gene are SQVTM and ANQGSEA. CDR3 region: CSVKWIAGGQETQYF. The CDR3 nucleotides are TGCAGCGTAAAATGGATAGCGGGAGGGCAAGAGACCCAGTACTTC.

This chain links TRBV19 with TRBJ2-1, with 9 bases lining up with TRBD1. The CDR3 totals 14 residues. The V gene's germline CDR1 is LNHDA and CDR2 SQIVND (reference sequence). J lost 8 bases, V lost 6 bases, and 8 bases had no gene match. This CDR3 reads CASSRTGGGDEQFF. Here the CDR3 DNA reads TGTGCCAGTAGCCGAACAGGGGGCGGCGATGAGCAGTTCTTC.

A few counts support this clone. The CDR3 DNA follows: TGTGCCAGCAGTGAACCCTTGGACACCTATGGCTACACCTTC. Translated: CASSEPLDTYGYTF. The chain has TRBV6-1 and TRBJ1-2; perhaps TRBD1 as D (5 bases). Germline lookup yields CDR1 MNHNS and CDR2 SASEGT. V was shortened by 2 bases and J by 4 bases, with 11 bases between the two germline ends. This CDR3 spans 14 amino acids.

The chain joins TRBV7-9 to TRBJ1-2; 8 bases line up with TRBD1. The J segment lost 4 bases and the V segment lost 11 bases, leaving 9 bases of the junction unmatched. The CDR3 consists of 13 residues. Germline CDR1 and CDR2: SEHNR and FQNEAQ (reference sequence). This CDR3 is CAGAQGAGYGYTF. DNA of the CDR3: TGTGCCGGGGCCCAGGGGGCAGGCTATGGCTACACCTTC.

The rearrangement links TRBV10-3 to TRBJ2-1; the match to TRBD2 covers 8 bases. After removal of 10 bases from V and 8 bases from J, the junction contained 13 bases not matched to a gene. CDR1 ENHRY and CDR2 SYGVKD come from the germline V gene. The CDR3 loop spans 14 amino acids. The chain's CDR3 is CASSGGPVNDEQFF. The CDR3 DNA sequence: TGTGCCAGTTCGGGAGGGCCAGTTAACGATGAGCAGTTCTTC.

In its sample, this clone was seen a few times. The rearrangement links TRBV28 to TRBJ1-2, with D possibly matching TRBD1 (5 bases). V was pared by 5 bases and J by 7 bases, with 17 bases between. This CDR3 contains 14 residues. Germline CDR1 reads MDHEN; CDR2 reads SYDVKM. The CDR3 DNA sequence: TGTGCCAGCAGTCCAAGGGGCAGGTATACTGGCTACACCTTC. Translation: CASSPRGRYTGYTF.

V gene TRBV6-6 combines with J gene TRBJ1-3; D not resolved. Looked up from germline, CDR1 is MNHNY and CDR2 is SVGAGI (reference sequence). This CDR3 comprises 16 residues. Trimming left V 0 bases short and J 2 bases short, with 11 bases between. The CDR3, as DNA: TGTGCCAGCAGTTACTCGGTACAGCAGGCTGGAAACACCATATATTTT. Its translation is CASSYSVQQAGNTIYF.

The V and J genes are TRBV10-2 and TRBJ2-2; D is undetermined. Germline CDR1 is WSHSY and CDR2 is SAAADI. The CDR3 spans 13 residues. Trimming removed 6 bases from V and 2 bases from J, with 7 bases in between. CDR3 residues: CASRSENTGELFF. The CDR3 DNA reads TGCGCCAGCAGGTCAGAAAACACCGGGGAGCTGTTTTTT.

V usage is TRBV5-1 and J usage is TRBJ2-1, with 8 bases that match TRBD2. CDR3 size: 16 residues. CDR1 SGHRS and CDR2 YFSETQ come from the germline V gene. Germline trimming cut 1 base from V and 4 bases from J; bases unmatched to any gene: 7. The CDR3 spells CASSLFTSGGYNEQFF. The CDR3 nucleotides read TGCGCCAGCAGCTTGTTTACTAGCGGAGGATACAATGAGCAGTTCTTC.

CDR3 amino acids: CASSLGQGARYSGYTF. In nucleotides, the CDR3 is TGCGCCAGCAGCTTGGGACAGGGGGCGCGGTACTCTGGCTACACCTTC. The chain carries TRBV5-1 and TRBJ1-2; 10 bases agree with TRBD1. The V and J ends lost 0 bases and 7 bases, in that order; junction bases with no gene match: 9. Germline V lookup: CDR1 SGHRS, CDR2 YFSETQ. This CDR3 has 16 amino acids.

This clone was detected a few times. The CDR3 coding sequence is TGCGCCAGCAGTGAGTCGACGGACAGCTCCTACGAGCAGTACTTC. Protein: CASSESTDSSYEQYF. This chain joins TRBV10-1 and TRBJ2-7, with a possible D match to TRBD1 (6 bases). The V gene lost 0 bases and the J gene lost 0 bases, with 9 bases spanning the gap. The CDR3 loop spans 15 amino acids. Germline V gene data show CDR1 as WNHNN and CDR2 as SYGVQD (reference sequence).